This T cell receptor beta chain was recovered during a study of T cells in Graves' hyperthyroidism and ophthalmopathy. The CDR3 regions of TCR beta were amplified from RNA transcripts. HTBI primers were the set used in a first-round RT-PCR of the TCR CDR3. TCRdb used MiXCR to reprocess the multiplex PCR reads, holding one entry per CDR3 protein. Counted here are approximately 330,000 distinct CDR3 sequences, 15% to 20% occurring once; the ten biggest clones make up about 53%. This clonotype was seen ten or more times. Antigen specificity is unknown. The CDR3 length is 16 residues. The V and J ends lost 6 bases and 0 bases, in that order; junction bases with no gene match: 9. Germline V gives CDR1 SNHLY, CDR2 FYNNEI. Points from the study as a whole: Within blood appeared most thyroid clonotypes that had expanded above 0.001.

Over 18 months, lack of ophthalmopathy progression marked Graves' hyperthyroidism as stable. PBMCs were obtained from 10 ml fresh peripheral blood. The chain uses TRBV2 and TRBJ1-1, with TRBD1 matching over 8 bases. This TCR came from a woman between 45 and 60 years old with Graves' hyperthyroidism. Sequencing was done on a sample of blood. The CDR3 sequence is CASRGTGELMNTEAFF. The DNA of the CDR3 is TGTGCCAGCAGAGGGACAGGAGAATTAATGAACACTGAAGCTTTCTTT.